Listed here are 26 T cell receptor beta chains from one sample, sequenced in a study of cytomegalovirus exposure and HLA in healthy donors (dated by TCRdb to about 2017). The library was generated by the immunoSEQ multiplex PCR assay. The multiplex PCR relied on a mix of 60 forward primers for TCR Vbeta segments and 13 reverse primers for TCR Jbeta segments. The table comes from immuneACCESS by way of TCRdb, which keeps in-frame sequences with V and J called. Part of the clones is missing from these tables; in studies checked, under half for an unresolved V gene and the rest for unknown reasons. The sample data list around 150,000 clones, and approximately 84% of these were observed just once. The top ten clonotypes cover approximately 1.5% of the sample. Sample: PBMCs. The receptors come from a young man in good health and CMV-seropositive.

V is TRBV14 and J is TRBJ1-2; 7 bases line up with TRBD1. This CDR3 is 15 amino acids long. J was trimmed by 7 bases and V by 1 base; bases with no gene match: 9. The V gene's germline CDR1 is SGHDN and CDR2 FVKESK. In DNA, the CDR3 is TGTGCCAGCAGCCAAGCCCGACAGGGCCGTATTGGCTACACCTTC. The encoded protein is CASSQARQGRIGYTF.

This clone has just one count. This chain links TRBV6-5 with TRBJ1-1, with 7 bases fitting TRBD1. The CDR3 sequence is 15 residues long. Trimming cost V 3 bases and J 0 bases; bases outside gene matches: 4. Per the germline V gene, CDR1 is MNHEY and CDR2 is SVGAGI. CDR3 amino acids: CASSYDRALNTEAFF. The CDR3 nucleotides read TGTGCCAGCAGTTATGACAGGGCCTTGAACACTGAAGCTTTCTTT.

This chain connects TRBV7-6 to TRBJ2-1, with D possibly being TRBD2 (6 bases). The CDR3 loop spans 15 amino acids. Trimming removed 1 base from V and 8 bases from J, with 15 bases in between. Germline V gives CDR1 SGHVS, CDR2 FNYEAQ. The chain's CDR3 is CASSLEPAGGDEQFF. The DNA of the CDR3 is TGTGCCAGCAGCTTAGAGCCAGCGGGTGGGGATGAGCAGTTCTTC.

This rearrangement joins TRBV11-3 to TRBJ1-1, with D possibly matching TRBD1 (5 bases). Trimming took off 2 bases at V and 0 bases at J, with 7 bases between the two ends. CDR3 length: 14 amino acids. Germline V gives CDR1 SGHNT, CDR2 YENEEA. CDR3 sequence (DNA): TGTGCCAGCAGCTTACAGGGCCTGAACACTGAAGCTTTCTTT. Amino acid sequence: CASSLQGLNTEAFF.

This clone was detected a few times. The chain couples TRBV2 to TRBJ2-1; a weak D match, TRBD2 (6 bases). With 4 bases removed from V and 9 bases from J, the gap between germline ends came to 10 bases. The CDR3 has 12 residues. CDR1 SNHLY and CDR2 FYNNEI come from the germline V gene. The CDR3 protein is CASSVTRGEQFF. The CDR3 nucleotides are TGTGCCAGCAGTGTGACTAGGGGTGAGCAGTTCTTC.

This clone showed up just once. The chain employs TRBV2 and TRBJ1-2; D possibly corresponds to TRBD1 (5 bases). The V and J ends lost 5 bases and 1 base respectively, with 11 bases between them. The CDR3 contains 14 residues. The germline gives CDR1 SNHLY, CDR2 FYNNEI. CDR3 in amino acids: CASSLPDINYGYTF. In DNA form, the CDR3 reads TGTGCCAGCAGTCTACCGGACATTAACTATGGCTACACCTTC.

The rearrangement joins TRBV7-2 to TRBJ1-5, with D maybe TRBD1 (5 bases). Per the germline V gene, CDR1 is SGHTA and CDR2 is FQGNSA. The CDR3 has 15 amino acids. V was trimmed by 1 base and J by 6 bases, leaving 13 bases between them. The CDR3 nucleotides are TGTGCCAGCAGCTTAGGGCAGGGCGGGGGTCAGCCCCAGCATTTT. Translated, it gives CASSLGQGGGQPQHF.

The gene calls are TRBV21-1 and TRBJ1-4; the listed D gene, TRBD1, was not tested against the DNA. TRBV21-1 is listed as a pseudogene. This CDR3 spans 17 amino acids. The CDR3 reads CASSKLGLTGKEEKLFF. The CDR3 bases are TGTGCCAGCAGCAAATTGGGTTTGACAGGGAAAGAAGAAAAACTGTTTTTT.

The chain joins TRBV15 to TRBJ2-3; 9 nucleotides match TRBD2. There are 15 residues in the CDR3. CDR1 and CDR2 (germline): LNHNV, YYDKDF (reference sequence). The V segment lost 6 bases and the J segment 3 bases; nucleotides outside the gene matches: 7. The CDR3 loop reads CATRAPSGKTDTQYF. The CDR3 bases are TGTGCCACCAGAGCCCCTAGCGGGAAAACAGATACGCAGTATTTT.

This rearrangement joins TRBV5-1 to TRBJ2-2, with TRBD2 as a possible D gene (5 bases). Germline CDR1 SGHRS, CDR2 YFSETQ. The CDR3 is 16 residues long. Trimming removed 1 base from V and 3 bases from J, with 13 bases in between. The CDR3 region has the DNA TGCGCCAGCAGCTTGCTTCGGGATGCTGACACCGGGGAGCTGTTTTTT. Amino acid sequence: CASSLLRDADTGELFF.

This chain connects TRBV19 to TRBJ2-3, with 8 bases matching TRBD2. Germline trimming cut 7 bases from V and 3 bases from J; bases unmatched to any gene: 9. CDR3 size: 15 residues. The V gene's germline CDR1 is LNHDA and CDR2 SQIVND (reference sequence). CDR3 loop: CASTVERERTDTQYF. The CDR3 region has the DNA TGTGCCAGTACGGTCGAGCGGGAGCGGACAGATACGCAGTATTTT.

This chain links TRBV5-5 with TRBJ1-1; D may be TRBD1 (5 bases). V was shortened by 7 bases and J by 5 bases, with 15 bases between the two germline ends. The CDR3 loop spans 13 amino acids. The germline V gene has CDR1 SGHKS and CDR2 YYEKEE (reference sequence). CDR3 nucleotide sequence: TGTGCCAGCCGAACGACCGGGGGTACTGAAGCTTTCTTT. Protein: CASRTTGGTEAFF.

The chain joins TRBV6-5 to TRBJ1-2; 9 nucleotides align to TRBD1. Losses at the gene ends were 5 bases for V and 1 base for J; bases not matched to a gene: 5. This CDR3 spans 15 amino acids. Germline V gene data show CDR1 as MNHEY and CDR2 as SVGAGI. CDR3 in DNA: TGTGCCAGCAGTACTTACAGGGGGCTTAACTATGGCTACACCTTC. It is translated as CASSTYRGLNYGYTF.

The rearrangement links TRBV7-9 to TRBJ2-3; D call uncertain. Germline V CDR1 and CDR2: SEHNR, FQNEAQ (reference sequence). The CDR3 consists of 14 residues. The V end lost 4 bases, the J end lost 0 bases, and 8 bases lay between the germline ends. This CDR3 is CASSSVTSTDTQYF. In DNA form, the CDR3 reads TGTGCCAGCAGCTCGGTCACTAGCACAGATACGCAGTATTTT.

The V call is TRBV28, the J call TRBJ1-1; 9 bases align to TRBD1. This CDR3 region has 14 residues. With V trimmed by 7 bases and J by 5 bases, 8 bases remained unmatched. Germline V gene sequence: CDR1 MDHEN, CDR2 SYDVKM. The CDR3 bases are TGTGCCAGCATCGGGGGACAGGGTGGGACTGAAGCTTTCTTT. Translated: CASIGGQGGTEAFF.

The rearrangement links TRBV5-1 to TRBJ2-7; TRBD1 is a possible D gene (6 bases). The ends were cut back, 3 bases at V and 1 base at J, with 11 bases in the middle. Germline V lookup: CDR1 SGHRS, CDR2 YFSETQ. The CDR3 is made up of 14 amino acids. In DNA form, the CDR3 reads TGCGCCAGCAGCTCCTTGGACAGTTCCTACGAGCAGTACTTC. Residues: CASSSLDSSYEQYF.

This rearrangement joins TRBV28 to TRBJ1-3; no clear D gene. Trimming shortened V by 5 bases and J by 1 base, and 3 bases separated the two germline ends. CDR1 is MDHEN and CDR2 is SYDVKM in the germline V gene. The CDR3 spans 12 residues. CDR3 residues: CASSPSGNTIYF. In DNA, the CDR3 is TGTGCCAGCAGTCCTTCTGGAAACACCATATATTTT.

V is TRBV19 and J is TRBJ2-1; TRBD1 matches 7 bases. The CDR3 covers 15 residues. CDR1 LNHDA and CDR2 SQIVND come from the germline V gene (reference sequence). After removal of 2 bases from V and 11 bases from J, the junction contained 12 bases not matched to a gene. The CDR3 nucleotides are TGTGCCAGTAGTATAAGAGGGTTACAGGGGAGCCAGCAGTTCTTC. As protein: CASSIRGLQGSQQFF.

The chain is built from TRBV29-1 and TRBJ1-2, with D possibly being TRBD1 (6 bases). With 8 bases removed from V and 4 bases from J, the gap between germline ends came to 14 bases. The CDR3 contains 12 residues. The germline gives CDR1 SQVTM, CDR2 ANQGSEA. In nucleotides, the CDR3 is TGCAGCACGGGGCAGGGGTCCTATGGCTACACCTTC. Translating it yields CSTGQGSYGYTF.

The chain couples TRBV13 to TRBJ2-7, with 9 bases fitting TRBD2. The CDR3 extends over 14 amino acids. With 2 bases clipped from V and 6 bases from J, the junction kept 5 bases outside the gene matches. Germline CDR1 PRHDT, CDR2 FYEKMQ (reference sequence). The DNA for the CDR3 is TGTGCCAGCAGCTTACGGCGGGGGGGAAGCGAGCAGTACTTC. This gives the protein CASSLRRGGSEQYF.

The V and J genes are TRBV11-2 and TRBJ2-1; 8 positions match TRBD2. Germline CDR1 is SGHAT and CDR2 is FQNNGV. This CDR3 is built from 16 residues. V lost 5 bases, J lost 7 bases, and 13 bases stayed unmatched. Here the CDR3 DNA reads TGTGCCAGCAGCAAAAGGGTTGCGGGAGGTAATAATGAGCAGTTCTTC. Encoded protein: CASSKRVAGGNNEQFF. Full variable domain (missing parts from reference TRBV11-2 and TRBJ2-1): EAGVAQSPRYKIIEKRQSVAFWCNPISGHATLYWYQQILGQGPKLLIQFQNNGVVDDSQLPKDRFSAERLKGVDSTLKIQPAKLEDSAVYLCASSKRVAGGNNEQFFGPGTRLTVL.

The chain is built from TRBV2 and TRBJ2-3; D gene unclear. Germline V gives CDR1 SNHLY, CDR2 FYNNEI. With 4 bases removed from V and 1 base from J, the gap between germline ends came to 3 bases. The CDR3 loop spans 12 amino acids. CDR3 nucleotide sequence: TGTGCCAGCAGTGTAGGCACAGATACGCAGTATTTT. This gives the protein CASSVGTDTQYF.

This clone occurred a few times. The chain employs TRBV7-6 and TRBJ2-7; 11 bases line up with TRBD2. There are 15 residues in the CDR3. Germline V gene lookup returns CDR1 SGHVS and CDR2 FNYEAQ. The J segment lost 3 bases and the V segment lost 5 bases, leaving 6 bases of the junction unmatched. Written as DNA, the CDR3 is TGTGCCAGCAGCCCACTAGCGGGGGACAACTACGAGCAGTACTTC. It encodes CASSPLAGDNYEQYF. Supplemented by reference TRBV7-6 and TRBJ2-7, the full variable domain reads GAGVSQSPRYKVTKRGQDVALRCDPISGHVSLYWYRQALGQGPEFLTYFNYEAQQDKSGLPNDRFSAERPEGSISTLTIQRTEQRDSAMYRCASSPLAGDNYEQYFGPGTRLTVT.

The chain carries TRBV5-4 and TRBJ2-7, with 7 bases matching TRBD1. The J segment lost 4 bases and the V segment lost 0 bases, leaving 4 bases of the junction unmatched. The germline V gene has CDR1 SGHNT and CDR2 YYREEE (reference sequence). This CDR3 contains 14 residues. CDR3 residues: CASSLEGALYEQYF. In nucleotides, the CDR3 is TGTGCCAGCAGCTTGGAGGGGGCCCTGTACGAGCAGTACTTC.

CDR3 sequence: CASSPGTGAAYEQYF. The CDR3 region has the DNA TGTGCCAGCAGTCCAGGGACAGGGGCGGCCTACGAGCAGTACTTC. V and J are TRBV11-3 and TRBJ2-7; 10 bases match TRBD1. The CDR3 covers 15 residues. Germline lookup yields CDR1 SGHNT and CDR2 YENEEA. The V gene end was trimmed by 6 bases and the J gene end by 2 bases; junction bases not matched to a gene: 7.

The gene calls are TRBV7-9 and TRBJ2-5, with D possibly being TRBD2 (7 bases). CDR3 size: 14 residues. V lost 10 bases, J lost 6 bases, and 21 bases lay in between. From germline, CDR1 is SEHNR and CDR2 FQNEAQ (reference sequence). CDR3 DNA: TGTGCCATCGGCGGGGGCCGGCCGTGGAAGACCCAGTACTTC. This codes for CAIGGGRPWKTQYF.